The 16 T cell receptor beta chains given below trace back to one sample, sequenced in a study of cytotoxic CD8 clonotypes in ibrutinib-treated CLL. Libraries were prepared by immunoSEQ multiplex PCR; TCRdb keeps only in-frame clonotypes and omits some of them. Of some 130,000 clones in the sample, about 78% were seen once. This sample comprised PBMCs, obtained after 24 months of ibrutinib treatment. The receptors were sampled from a human donor with chronic lymphocytic leukemia.

The chain uses TRBV29-1 and TRBJ2-7; TRBD1 or TRBD2 may be the D gene (7 bases each). The CDR3 totals 13 residues. V shed 7 bases and J shed 6 bases, with 19 bases lying between them. Germline CDR1 SQVTM, CDR2 ANQGSEA. In nucleotides, the CDR3 is TGCAGCGCCGGGACAGCCCCGGGGGGCGAGCAGTACTTC. This translates into CSAGTAPGGEQYF.

This clone was recorded a few times. The genes are TRBV7-2 and TRBJ2-1; tentative D call: TRBD2 (6 bases). Trimming shortened V by 5 bases and J by 5 bases, and 13 bases separated the two germline ends. Germline assignment: CDR1 SGHTA and CDR2 FQGNSA. This CDR3 is built from 14 residues. In DNA, the CDR3 is TGTGCCAGCAGCCCACCGGGACTCAACAATGAGCAGTTCTTC. Amino acids: CASSPPGLNNEQFF.

The chain carries TRBV7-9 and TRBJ1-3; 10 bases map to TRBD1. CDR3 length: 15 residues. The germline CDR1 and CDR2 sequences are SEHNR and FQNEAQ (reference sequence). V shed 5 bases and J 7 bases; nucleotides not matched to a gene: 8. The CDR3 loop is CASSPLGQGLNTIYF. The CDR3 bases are TGTGCCAGCAGCCCTCTGGGACAGGGGTTGAACACCATATATTTT.

This clone was counted a few times. The chain couples TRBV27 to TRBJ2-3; D is ambiguous. Trimming shortened V by 2 bases and J by 6 bases, and 12 bases separated the two germline ends. The CDR3 runs to 14 residues. The germline V gene encodes CDR1 MNHEY and CDR2 SMNVEV (reference sequence). CDR3 protein: CASSLGPSWDTQYF. The CDR3 coding sequence is TGTGCCAGCAGTTTAGGGCCGTCGTGGGATACGCAGTATTTT.

The rearrangement uses TRBV19 and TRBJ2-5, with D possibly TRBD2 on 7 matching bases. Trimming pared 7 bases from V and 2 bases from J, leaving 17 bases between. The CDR3 has 15 amino acids. The germline V gene encodes CDR1 LNHDA and CDR2 SQIVND (reference sequence). The CDR3 protein is CASNGGAGAQETQYF. CDR3 bases: TGTGCCAGTAATGGCGGGGCGGGGGCGCAAGAGACCCAGTACTTC.

The CDR3: CATSGGGPEETQYF. The CDR3 DNA follows: TGTGCCACCAGCGGGGGGGGGCCCGAAGAGACCCAGTACTTC. The chain recombines TRBV15 with TRBJ2-5; D might be TRBD2 (7 bases). The CDR3 covers 14 residues. CDR1 and CDR2 from the germline V gene are LNHNV and YYDKDF (reference sequence). With 5 bases removed from V and 3 bases from J, the gap between germline ends came to 13 bases.

J is TRBJ1-4 and V is TRBV5-1, with D possibly being TRBD1 (5 bases). CDR1 is SGHRS and CDR2 is YFSETQ in the germline V gene. V was shortened by 4 bases and J by 7 bases, with 17 bases between the two germline ends. The CDR3 consists of 15 residues. CDR3 DNA sequence: TGCGCCAGCAGCCCACCCGGGAGTAGGGGTGAAAAACTGTTTTTT. Translating gives CASSPPGSRGEKLFF.

V and J are TRBV28 and TRBJ1-2, with D perhaps TRBD1 (5 bases). Germline CDR1 reads MDHEN; CDR2 reads SYDVKM. CDR3 length equals 12 residues. Between the trimmed V and J ends, which lost 3 bases and 10 bases, there was a span of 12 bases. This CDR3 is CASSFSPGVYTF. The DNA for the CDR3 is TGTGCCAGCAGTTTTTCCCCGGGGGTCTACACCTTC.

The chain recombines TRBV15 with TRBJ1-2, with 7 bases aligning to TRBD1. In germline, CDR1 is LNHNV, CDR2 YYDKDF (reference sequence). Trimming removed 11 bases from V and 6 bases from J; junction bases left unmatched: 15. The CDR3 runs to 14 residues. CDR3 in DNA: TGTGCCCCCAAGGTCGACAGGGCTTTGGATGGCTACACCTTC. Translation: CAPKVDRALDGYTF.

V usage is TRBV5-1 and J usage is TRBJ1-1; the match to TRBD1 covers 7 bases. The junction had 2 bases not matched to a gene; V was cut back by 4 bases and J by 5 bases. The CDR3 loop spans 12 amino acids. Germline V CDR1 and CDR2: SGHRS, YFSETQ. The CDR3 loop reads CASSAGGTEAFF. As DNA, the CDR3 is TGCGCCAGCAGCGCAGGGGGGACTGAAGCTTTCTTT.

This clone was counted a single time. This rearrangement joins TRBV5-3 to TRBJ2-7; no firm D call. TRBV5-3 is an ORF; its function is uncertain. Trimming left V 4 bases short and J 9 bases short, with 20 bases between. CDR3 length: 14 amino acids. The DNA for the CDR3 is TGTGCCAGAAGCCTCGGCCGCACGCGTAAAGGGCAGTACTTC. This sequence encodes CARSLGRTRKGQYF.

In its sample, this clone was seen once. The gene calls are TRBV6-4 and TRBJ2-3, with D possibly TRBD1 on 5 matching bases. The CDR3 covers 15 residues. Germline CDR1 is MRHNA and CDR2 is SNTAGT. V gave up 4 bases and J gave up 1 base, with 12 bases separating them. This CDR3 reads CASSAGQGGTDTQYF. The CDR3 DNA reads as TGTGCCAGCAGTGCCGGGCAGGGTGGCACAGATACGCAGTATTTT.

This clone was observed once. J is TRBJ1-6 and V is TRBV6-5, with TRBD1 as a possible D gene (5 bases). There are 16 residues in the CDR3. Germline CDR1 reads MNHEY; CDR2 reads SVGAGI. Trimming removed 0 bases from V and 10 bases from J, with 16 bases in between. The chain's CDR3 is CASSYSSGSGASPLHF. CDR3 in DNA: TGTGCCAGCAGTTACTCTTCTGGGTCCGGGGCGTCACCCCTCCACTTT.

The chain is built from TRBV5-4 and TRBJ2-7; 9 nucleotides match TRBD2. Per germline, CDR1 SGHNT and CDR2 YYREEE (reference sequence). V was clipped by 4 bases and J by 5 bases; unmatched bases: 19. CDR3 length: 18 residues. The CDR3, as DNA: TGTGCCAGCAGCCCGGGGGTTAGCGGGAGACCTTGGGCCCACGAGCAGTACTTC. Protein: CASSPGVSGRPWAHEQYF.

J is TRBJ1-2 and V is TRBV9; 10 nucleotides align to TRBD1. CDR3 size: 15 residues. CDR1 and CDR2 (germline): SGDLS, YYNGEE. V was pared by 4 bases and J by 7 bases, with 10 bases of the junction left unmatched. CDR3 bases: TGTGCCAGCAGCCAGATGGGACAGGGGTGGGCTGGCTACACCTTC. Amino acid sequence: CASSQMGQGWAGYTF.

In the case of this clone: Additional DNA sequences in this sample encode the identical CDR3. The chain joins TRBV28 to TRBJ2-7; D call uncertain. Germline assignment: CDR1 MDHEN and CDR2 SYDVKM. V was pared by 6 bases and J by 3 bases, with 9 bases between. The CDR3 totals 12 residues. Written as DNA, the CDR3 is TGTGCCAGCAGGGCAACGATCTACGAGCAGTACTTC. Translating it yields CASRATIYEQYF.